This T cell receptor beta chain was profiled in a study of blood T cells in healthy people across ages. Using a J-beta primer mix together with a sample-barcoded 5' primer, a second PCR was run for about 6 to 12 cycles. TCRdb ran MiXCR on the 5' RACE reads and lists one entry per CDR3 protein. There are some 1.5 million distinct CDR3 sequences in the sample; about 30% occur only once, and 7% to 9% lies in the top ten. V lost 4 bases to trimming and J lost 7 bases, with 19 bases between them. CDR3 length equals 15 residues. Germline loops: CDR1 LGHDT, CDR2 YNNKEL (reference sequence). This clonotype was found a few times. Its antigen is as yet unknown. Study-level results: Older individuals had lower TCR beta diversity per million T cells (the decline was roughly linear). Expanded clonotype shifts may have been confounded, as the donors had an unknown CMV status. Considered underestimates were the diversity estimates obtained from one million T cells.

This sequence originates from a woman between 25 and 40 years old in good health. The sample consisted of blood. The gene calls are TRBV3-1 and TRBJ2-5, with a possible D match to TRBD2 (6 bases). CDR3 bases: TGTGCCAGCAGCCGGGACGGGACTGGAGGGACGACCCAGTACTTC. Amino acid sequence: CASSRDGTGGTTQYF.